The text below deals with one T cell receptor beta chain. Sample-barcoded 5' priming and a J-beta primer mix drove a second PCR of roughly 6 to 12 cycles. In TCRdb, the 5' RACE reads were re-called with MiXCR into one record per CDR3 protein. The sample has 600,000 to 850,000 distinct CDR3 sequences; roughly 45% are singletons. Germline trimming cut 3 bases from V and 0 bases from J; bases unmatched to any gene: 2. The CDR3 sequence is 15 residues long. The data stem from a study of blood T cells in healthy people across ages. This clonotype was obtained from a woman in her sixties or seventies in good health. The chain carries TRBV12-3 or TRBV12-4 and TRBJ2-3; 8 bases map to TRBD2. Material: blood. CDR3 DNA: TGTGCCAGCAGTTTTAGCGGGGTGAGCACAGATACGCAGTATTTT. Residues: CASSFSGVSTDTQYF.